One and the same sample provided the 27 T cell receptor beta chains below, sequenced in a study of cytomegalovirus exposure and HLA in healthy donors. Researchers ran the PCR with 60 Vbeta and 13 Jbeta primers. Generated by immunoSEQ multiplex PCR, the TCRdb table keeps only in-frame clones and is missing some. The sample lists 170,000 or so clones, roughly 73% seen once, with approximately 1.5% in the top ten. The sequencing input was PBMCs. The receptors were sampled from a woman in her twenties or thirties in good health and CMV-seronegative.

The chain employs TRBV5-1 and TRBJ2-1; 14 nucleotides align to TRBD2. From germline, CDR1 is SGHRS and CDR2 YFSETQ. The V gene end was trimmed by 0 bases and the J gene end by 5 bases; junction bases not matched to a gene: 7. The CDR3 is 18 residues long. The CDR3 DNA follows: TGCGCCAGCAGCTTGGAACGGACTAGCGGGGGGTCTCACAATGAGCAGTTCTTC. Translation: CASSLERTSGGSHNEQFF.

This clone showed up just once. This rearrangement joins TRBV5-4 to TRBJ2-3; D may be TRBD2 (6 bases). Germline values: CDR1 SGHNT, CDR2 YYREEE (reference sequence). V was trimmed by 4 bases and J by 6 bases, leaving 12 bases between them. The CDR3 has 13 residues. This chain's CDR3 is CASSVIRGDTQYF. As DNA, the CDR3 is TGTGCCAGCAGCGTGATCCGGGGGGATACGCAGTATTTT.

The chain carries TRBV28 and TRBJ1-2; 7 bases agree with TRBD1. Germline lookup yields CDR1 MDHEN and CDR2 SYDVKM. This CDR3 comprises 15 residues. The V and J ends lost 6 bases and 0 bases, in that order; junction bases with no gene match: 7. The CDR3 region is CASSTGTDTNYGYTF. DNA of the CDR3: TGTGCCAGCAGCACCGGGACAGATACTAACTATGGCTACACCTTC.

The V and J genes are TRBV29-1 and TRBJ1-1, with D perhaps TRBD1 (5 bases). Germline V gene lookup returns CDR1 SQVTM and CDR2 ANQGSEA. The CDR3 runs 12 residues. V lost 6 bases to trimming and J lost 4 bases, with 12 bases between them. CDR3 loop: CSVGREGTEAFF. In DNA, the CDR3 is TGCAGCGTCGGCAGGGAGGGCACTGAAGCTTTCTTT.

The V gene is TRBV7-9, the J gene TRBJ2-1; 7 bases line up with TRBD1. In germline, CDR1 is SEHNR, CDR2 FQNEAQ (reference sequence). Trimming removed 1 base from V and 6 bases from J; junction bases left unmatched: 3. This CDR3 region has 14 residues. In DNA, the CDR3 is TGTGCCAGCAGCTTAGTCTCAGGGGGCAATGAGCAGTTCTTC. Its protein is CASSLVSGGNEQFF.

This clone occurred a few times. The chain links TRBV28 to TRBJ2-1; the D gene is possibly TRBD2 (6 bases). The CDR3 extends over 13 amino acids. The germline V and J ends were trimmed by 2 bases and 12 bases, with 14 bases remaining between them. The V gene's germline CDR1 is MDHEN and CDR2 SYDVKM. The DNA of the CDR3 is TGTGCCAGCAGTTTAATGTTAGGAGGGAGGCAGTTCTTC. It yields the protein CASSLMLGGRQFF.

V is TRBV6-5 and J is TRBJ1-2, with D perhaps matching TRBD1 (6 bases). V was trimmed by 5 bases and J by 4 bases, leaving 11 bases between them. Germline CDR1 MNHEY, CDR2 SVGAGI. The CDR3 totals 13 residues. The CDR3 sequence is CASSRGGSYGYTF. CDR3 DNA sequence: TGTGCCAGCAGTAGGGGGGGTTCCTATGGCTACACCTTC.

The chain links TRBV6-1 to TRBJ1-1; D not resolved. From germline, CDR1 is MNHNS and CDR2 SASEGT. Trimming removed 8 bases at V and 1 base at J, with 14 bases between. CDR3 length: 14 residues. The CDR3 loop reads CASGFYSPNTEAFF. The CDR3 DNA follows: TGTGCCAGCGGTTTCTACAGCCCGAACACTGAAGCTTTCTTT.

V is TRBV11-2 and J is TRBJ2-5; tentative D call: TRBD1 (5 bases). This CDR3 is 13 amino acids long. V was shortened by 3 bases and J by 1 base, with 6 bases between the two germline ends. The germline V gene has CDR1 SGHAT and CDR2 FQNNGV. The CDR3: CASSFRGQETQYF. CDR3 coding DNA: TGTGCCAGCAGCTTTAGGGGCCAAGAGACCCAGTACTTC.

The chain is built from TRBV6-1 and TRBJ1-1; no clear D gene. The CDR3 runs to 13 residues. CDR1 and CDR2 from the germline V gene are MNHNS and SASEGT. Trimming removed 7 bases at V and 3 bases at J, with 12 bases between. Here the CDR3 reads CASKTQLDTEAFF. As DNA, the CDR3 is TGTGCCAGCAAAACACAGCTGGACACTGAAGCTTTCTTT.

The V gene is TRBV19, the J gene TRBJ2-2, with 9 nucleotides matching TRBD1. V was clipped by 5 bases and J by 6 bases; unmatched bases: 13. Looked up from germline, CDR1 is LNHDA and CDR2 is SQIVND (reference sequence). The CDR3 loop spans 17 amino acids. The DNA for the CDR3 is TGTGCCAGTAGTCCACGTTGGGGACAGGGTAATGCCGGGGAGCTGTTTTTT. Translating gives CASSPRWGQGNAGELFF. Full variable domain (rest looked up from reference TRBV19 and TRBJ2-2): DGGITQSPKYLFRKEGQNVTLSCEQNLNHDAMYWYRQDPGQGLRLIYYSQIVNDFQKGDIAEGYSVSREKKESFPLTVTSAQKNPTAFYLCASSPRWGQGNAGELFFGEGSRLTVL.

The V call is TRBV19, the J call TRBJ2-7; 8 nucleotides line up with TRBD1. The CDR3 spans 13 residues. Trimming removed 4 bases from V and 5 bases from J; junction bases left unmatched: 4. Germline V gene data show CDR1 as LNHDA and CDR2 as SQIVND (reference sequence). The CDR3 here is CASSNRQGNEQYF. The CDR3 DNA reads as TGTGCCAGTAGTAATAGACAGGGGAACGAGCAGTACTTC. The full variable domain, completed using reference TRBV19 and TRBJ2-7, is DGGITQSPKYLFRKEGQNVTLSCEQNLNHDAMYWYRQDPGQGLRLIYYSQIVNDFQKGDIAEGYSVSREKKESFPLTVTSAQKNPTAFYLCASSNRQGNEQYFGPGTRLTVT.

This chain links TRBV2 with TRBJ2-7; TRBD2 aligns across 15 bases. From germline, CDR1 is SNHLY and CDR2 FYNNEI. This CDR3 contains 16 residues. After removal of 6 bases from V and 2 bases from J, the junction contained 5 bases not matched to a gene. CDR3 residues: CASRGLAGGLTYEQYF. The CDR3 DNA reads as TGTGCCAGCAGGGGACTAGCGGGGGGACTTACCTACGAGCAGTACTTC.

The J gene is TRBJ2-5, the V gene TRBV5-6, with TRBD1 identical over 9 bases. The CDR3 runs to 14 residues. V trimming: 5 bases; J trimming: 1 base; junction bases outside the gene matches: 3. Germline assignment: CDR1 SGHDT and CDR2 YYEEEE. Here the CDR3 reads CASRTTGGQETQYF. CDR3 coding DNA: TGTGCCAGCAGGACGACAGGGGGCCAAGAGACCCAGTACTTC.

For the CDR3, the DNA is TGTGCCAGCAGCTACGGCAAGGCTAGAACTGAAGCTTTCTTT. Protein sequence: CASSYGKARTEAFF. J is TRBJ1-1 and V is TRBV7-9; no definite D call. Germline-derived CDR1 and CDR2 are SEHNR and FQNEAQ (reference sequence). The length of the CDR3 is 14 residues. V was trimmed by 4 bases and J by 5 bases, leaving 14 bases between them.

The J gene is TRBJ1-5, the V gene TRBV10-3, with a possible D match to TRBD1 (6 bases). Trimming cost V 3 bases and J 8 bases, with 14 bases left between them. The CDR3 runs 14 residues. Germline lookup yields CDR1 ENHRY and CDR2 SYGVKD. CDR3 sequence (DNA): TGTGCCATCAGTGATGGGGGGGCCCGGGAGCCCCAGCATTTT. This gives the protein CAISDGGAREPQHF.

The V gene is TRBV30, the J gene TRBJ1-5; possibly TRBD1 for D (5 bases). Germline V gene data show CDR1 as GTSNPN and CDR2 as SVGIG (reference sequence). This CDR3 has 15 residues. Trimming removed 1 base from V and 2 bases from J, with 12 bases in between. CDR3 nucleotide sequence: TGTGCCTGGAGTGCAGGGATTCTGGGCAATCAGCCCCAGCATTTT. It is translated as CAWSAGILGNQPQHF.

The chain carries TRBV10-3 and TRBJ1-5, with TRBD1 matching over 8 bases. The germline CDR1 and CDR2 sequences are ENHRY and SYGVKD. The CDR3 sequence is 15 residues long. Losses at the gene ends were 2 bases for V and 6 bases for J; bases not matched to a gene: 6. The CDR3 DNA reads TGTGCCATCAGTGAGGGGGGGACAGGAGGTCAGCCCCAGCATTTT. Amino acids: CAISEGGTGGQPQHF.

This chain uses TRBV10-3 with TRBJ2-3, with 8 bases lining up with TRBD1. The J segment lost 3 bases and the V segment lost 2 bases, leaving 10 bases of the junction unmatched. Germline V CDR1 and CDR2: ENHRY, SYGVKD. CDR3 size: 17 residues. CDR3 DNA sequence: TGTGCCATCAGTGAGCAAAAACAGGGGGTCGCGACAGATACGCAGTATTTT. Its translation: CAISEQKQGVATDTQYF.

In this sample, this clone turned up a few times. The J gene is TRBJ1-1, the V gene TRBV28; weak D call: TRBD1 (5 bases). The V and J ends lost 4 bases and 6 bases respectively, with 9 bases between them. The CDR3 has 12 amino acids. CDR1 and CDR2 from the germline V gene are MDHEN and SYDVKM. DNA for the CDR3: TGTGCCAGCAGTTGGGCAGGGCCTGAAGCTTTCTTT. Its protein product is CASSWAGPEAFF.

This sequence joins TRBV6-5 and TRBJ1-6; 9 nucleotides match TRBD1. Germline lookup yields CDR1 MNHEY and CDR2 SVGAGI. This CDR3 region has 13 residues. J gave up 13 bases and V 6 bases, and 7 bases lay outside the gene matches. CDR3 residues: CASRPGQGLPLHF. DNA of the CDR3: TGTGCCAGCAGGCCGGGACAGGGTTTGCCCCTCCACTTT.

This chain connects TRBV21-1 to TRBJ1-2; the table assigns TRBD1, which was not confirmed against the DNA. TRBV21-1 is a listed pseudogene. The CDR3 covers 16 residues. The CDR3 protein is CASSPNRDRVGYGYTF. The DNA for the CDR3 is TGTGCCAGCAGCCCCAACCGGGACAGGGTGGGGTATGGCTACACCTTC.

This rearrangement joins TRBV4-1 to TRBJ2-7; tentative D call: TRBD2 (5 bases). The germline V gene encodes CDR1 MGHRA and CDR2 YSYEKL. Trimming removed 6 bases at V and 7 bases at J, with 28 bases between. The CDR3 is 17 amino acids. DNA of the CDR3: TGCGCCAGCAGTGATTTAACCCGGGGTAGCGCGTCCGGTGAGCAGTACTTC. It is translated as CASSDLTRGSASGEQYF.

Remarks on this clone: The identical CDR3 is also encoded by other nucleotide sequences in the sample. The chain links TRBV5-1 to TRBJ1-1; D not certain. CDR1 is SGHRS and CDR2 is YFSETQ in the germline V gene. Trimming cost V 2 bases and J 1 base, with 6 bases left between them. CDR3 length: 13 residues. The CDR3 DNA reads TGCGCCAGCAGCTTATCATCGAACACTGAAGCTTTCTTT. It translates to CASSLSSNTEAFF.

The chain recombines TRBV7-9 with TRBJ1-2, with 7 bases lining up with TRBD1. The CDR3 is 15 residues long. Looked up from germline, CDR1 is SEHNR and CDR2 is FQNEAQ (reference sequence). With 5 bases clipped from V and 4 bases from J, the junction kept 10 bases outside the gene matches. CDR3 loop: CASSPTGVASYGYTF. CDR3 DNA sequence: TGTGCCAGCAGCCCTACAGGGGTGGCGAGCTATGGCTACACCTTC. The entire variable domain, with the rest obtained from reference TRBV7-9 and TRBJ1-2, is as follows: DTGVSQNPRHKITKRGQNVTFRCDPISEHNRLYWYRQTLGQGPEFLTYFQNEAQLEKSRLLSDRFSAERPKGSFSTLEIQRTEQGDSAMYLCASSPTGVASYGYTFGSGTRLTVV.

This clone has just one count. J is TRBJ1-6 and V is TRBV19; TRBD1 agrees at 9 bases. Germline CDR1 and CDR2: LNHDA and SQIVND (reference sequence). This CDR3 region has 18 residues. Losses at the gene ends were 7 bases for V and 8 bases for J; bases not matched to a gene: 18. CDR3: CASTFPPTGGTSYSPLHF. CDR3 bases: TGTGCCAGTACCTTCCCCCCGACAGGGGGAACAAGCTATTCACCCCTCCACTTT.

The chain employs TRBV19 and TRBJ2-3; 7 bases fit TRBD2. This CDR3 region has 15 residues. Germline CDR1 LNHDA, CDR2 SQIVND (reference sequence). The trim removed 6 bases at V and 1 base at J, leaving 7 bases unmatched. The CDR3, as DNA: TGTGCCAGTAGAGTGGGCGGGGGAGGCACAGATACGCAGTATTTT. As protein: CASRVGGGGTDTQYF.